These 14 T cell receptor beta chains share one sample of origin, sequenced in a study of blood T cell repertoires in COVID-19. TCRdb's copy holds only in-frame clones and misses some; the assay was immunoSEQ multiplex PCR. Among about 30,000 clones listed, just over 90% were seen once. Material: peripheral blood. These receptors were taken from a man aged 45-65 years with active COVID-19.

The V gene is TRBV3-1 (or the pseudogene TRBV3-2), the J gene TRBJ2-7; 10 bases fit TRBD1. The CDR3 is made up of 15 amino acids. J gave up 6 bases and V 5 bases, and 10 bases lay outside the gene matches. Per the germline V gene, CDR1 is LGHDT and CDR2 is YNNKEL (reference sequence). In DNA form, the CDR3 reads TGTGCCAGCAGCGAAATACGGACAGGGGGAGGCGAGCAGTACTTC. Translating it yields CASSEIRTGGGEQYF.

The chain links TRBV7-3 to TRBJ2-1, with D possibly being TRBD1 (5 bases). The CDR3 has 13 residues. The V end was cut by 4 bases, the J end by 6 bases, with 10 bases between. CDR1 is SGHTA, CDR2 FQGTGA, per germline. The CDR3 region is CASSSRVGNEQFF. CDR3 nucleotide sequence: TGTGCCAGCAGCTCCAGGGTTGGCAATGAGCAGTTCTTC.

A remark on this clone: A junction boundary mismatches the germline segment, possibly from a read error. The gene calls are TRBV6-1 and TRBJ1-4, with 9 bases fitting TRBD1. Germline V gene lookup returns CDR1 MNHNS and CDR2 SASEGT. The CDR3 spans 12 residues. CDR3 coding DNA: TGTGCCAGCAGTGAATGGGGGACAGGGCAATCCTTT. It codes for CASSEWGTGQSF.

V usage is TRBV27 and J usage is TRBJ1-6; D may be TRBD1 (6 bases). Trimming took off 8 bases at V and 6 bases at J, with 17 bases between the two ends. Germline loops: CDR1 MNHEY, CDR2 SMNVEV (reference sequence). This CDR3 is built from 15 residues. DNA for the CDR3: TGTGCCAGCTCTATCCAGGGGCGCGGTAATTCACCCCTCCACTTT. Protein sequence: CASSIQGRGNSPLHF.

The chain carries TRBV5-1 and TRBJ2-4; 7 nucleotides line up with TRBD1. V dropped 0 bases and J dropped 3; count of bases not matched to a gene: 30. Germline V lookup: CDR1 SGHRS, CDR2 YFSETQ. This CDR3 contains 24 residues. CDR3 bases: TGCGCCAGCAGCTTGGCCGAGGAAATTGGTACAGGGGAGTATATTTATTTAGGCAAAAACATTCAGTACTTC. This gives the protein CASSLAEEIGTGEYIYLGKNIQYF.

The rearrangement joins TRBV15 to TRBJ1-2; TRBD1 matches at 8 bases. Germline V gene data show CDR1 as LNHNV and CDR2 as YYDKDF (reference sequence). Losses at the gene ends were 8 bases for V and 2 bases for J; bases not matched to a gene: 1. The CDR3 totals 12 residues. The CDR3 coding sequence is TGTGCCACCGGACAGGGAAACTATGGCTACACCTTC. It translates to CATGQGNYGYTF. Based on the CDR3 plus reference TRBV15 and TRBJ1-2, the full variable domain is DAMVIQNPRYQVTQFGKPVTLSCSQTLNHNVMYWYQQKSSQAPKLLFHYYDKDFNNEADTPDNFQSRRPNTSFCFLDIRSPGLGDTAMYLCATGQGNYGYTFGSGTRLTVV.

The chain is built from TRBV5-1 and TRBJ2-5; 7 bases map to TRBD1. Germline values: CDR1 SGHRS, CDR2 YFSETQ. V lost 4 bases to trimming and J lost 4 bases; unmatched junction nucleotides: 10. This CDR3 is built from 15 residues. CDR3 nucleotide sequence: TGCGCCAGCAGCCGACGGGACAGAGCCCGAGAGACCCAGTACTTC. Amino acids: CASSRRDRARETQYF.

J is TRBJ2-7 and V is TRBV5-4; 8 nucleotides match TRBD2. This CDR3 has 15 residues. V trimming: 3 bases; J trimming: 1 base; junction bases outside the gene matches: 6. Germline-derived CDR1 and CDR2 are SGHNT and YYREEE (reference sequence). CDR3 DNA: TGTGCCAGCAGCTCAGCGGGGGCCCTTTCCTACGAGCAGTACTTC. Protein product: CASSSAGALSYEQYF.

The CDR3 loop is CASSLGVQGAGGELFF. The CDR3 DNA reads as TGCGCCAGCAGCTTGGGGGTACAGGGGGCCGGCGGGGAGCTGTTTTTT. J is TRBJ2-2 and V is TRBV5-1; 9 nucleotides line up with TRBD1. The CDR3 loop spans 16 amino acids. With V trimmed by 0 bases and J by 7 bases, 7 bases remained unmatched. The V gene's germline CDR1 is SGHRS and CDR2 YFSETQ.

This chain links TRBV3-1 (or the pseudogene TRBV3-2) with TRBJ2-5; the match to TRBD2 covers 11 bases. In germline, CDR1 is LGHDT, CDR2 YNNKEL (reference sequence). With V trimmed by 1 base and J by 2 bases, 3 bases remained unmatched. The CDR3 extends over 16 amino acids. CDR3 protein: CASSQGVAGGQETQYF. In DNA form, the CDR3 reads TGTGCCAGCAGCCAAGGCGTAGCGGGGGGGCAAGAGACCCAGTACTTC.

The rearrangement links TRBV18 to TRBJ2-7; D is unclear. CDR1 and CDR2 from the germline V gene are KGHSH and LQKENI. There are 12 residues in the CDR3. Trimming stripped 3 bases from V and 5 bases from J, with 8 bases between. For the CDR3, the DNA is TGTGCCAGCTCACCGGCCAGCGACGAGCAGTACTTC. Its protein product is CASSPASDEQYF.

V is TRBV7-6 and J is TRBJ2-7; tentative D call: TRBD1 (6 bases). With 3 bases removed from V and 6 bases from J, the gap between germline ends came to 18 bases. The CDR3 totals 15 residues. Germline-derived CDR1 and CDR2 are SGHVS and FNYEAQ. In DNA, the CDR3 is TGTGCCAGCAGCTTCACCGGGACAAAGAATGCCGAGCAGTACTTC. It codes for CASSFTGTKNAEQYF.

The V gene is TRBV7-2, the J gene TRBJ2-7; 12 bases are shared with TRBD1. This CDR3 has 15 amino acids. Germline lookup yields CDR1 SGHTA and CDR2 FQGNSA. V dropped 5 bases and J dropped 9; count of bases not matched to a gene: 11. CDR3 nucleotide sequence: TGTGCCAGCAGCCGCGCCGGGACAGGGGGCGAAGGGCAGTACTTC. Amino acid sequence: CASSRAGTGGEGQYF.

V and J are TRBV10-3 and TRBJ1-1, with unresolved D. The CDR3 totals 14 residues. Germline CDR1 and CDR2: ENHRY and SYGVKD. V was trimmed by 4 bases and J by 6 bases, leaving 15 bases between them. The CDR3 region is CAISGREQVSEAFF. The CDR3 bases are TGTGCCATCAGTGGGCGGGAGCAAGTCTCTGAAGCTTTCTTT.